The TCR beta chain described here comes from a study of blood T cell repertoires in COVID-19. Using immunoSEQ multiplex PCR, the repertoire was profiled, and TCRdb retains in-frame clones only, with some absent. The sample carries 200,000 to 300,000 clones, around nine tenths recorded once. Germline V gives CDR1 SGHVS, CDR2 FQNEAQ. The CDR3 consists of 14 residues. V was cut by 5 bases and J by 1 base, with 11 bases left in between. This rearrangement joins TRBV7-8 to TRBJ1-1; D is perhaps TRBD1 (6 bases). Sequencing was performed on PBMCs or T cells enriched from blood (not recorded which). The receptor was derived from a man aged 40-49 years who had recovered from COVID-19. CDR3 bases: TGTGCCAGCAGCCGCAGGGACAAGAACACTGAAGCTTTCTTT. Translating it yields CASSRRDKNTEAFF. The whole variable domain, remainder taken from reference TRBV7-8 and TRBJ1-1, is GAGVSQSPRYKVAKRGQDVALRCDPISGHVSLFWYQQALGQGPEFLTYFQNEAQLDKSGLPSDRFFAERPEGSVSTLKIQRTQQEDSAVYLCASSRRDKNTEAFFGQGTRLTVV.